The 14 T cell receptor beta chains reported below all come from one sample, sequenced in a study of cytomegalovirus exposure and HLA in healthy donors. The PCR made use of 60 Vbeta and 13 Jbeta primers. The assay was immunoSEQ multiplex PCR, and TCRdb's table has in-frame clones only and misses some. This repertoire shows 45,000 to 75,000 clones, approximately 70% found once; its top ten account for roughly a fifth. Sequenced material: PBMCs. These receptors were collected from a woman aged 60-75 years in good health and CMV-seropositive.

This clone was seen more than once but under ten times. The chain joins TRBV7-6 to TRBJ2-7; D is ambiguous. This CDR3 comprises 15 residues. Germline V gene lookup returns CDR1 SGHVS and CDR2 FNYEAQ. The ends were cut back, 0 bases at V and 2 bases at J, with 11 bases in the middle. CDR3 DNA sequence: TGTGCCAGCAGCTTAGCTGAACAGTCAACCTACGAGCAGTACTTC. Its translation is CASSLAEQSTYEQYF.

This clone has only a few counts. This chain links TRBV6-5 with TRBJ2-7, with D possibly being TRBD1 (6 bases). The CDR3 length is 14 residues. Trimming shortened V by 4 bases and J by 1 base, and 11 bases separated the two germline ends. The V gene's germline CDR1 is MNHEY and CDR2 SVGAGI. The CDR3 coding sequence is TGTGCCAGCAGTTTGGACAGAGGATCCTACGAGCAGTACTTC. Translated: CASSLDRGSYEQYF.

The chain recombines TRBV5-1 with TRBJ2-7; D may be TRBD1 (5 bases). The V gene's germline CDR1 is SGHRS and CDR2 YFSETQ. The ends were cut back, 2 bases at V and 4 bases at J, with 10 bases in the middle. The CDR3 runs to 13 residues. The DNA for the CDR3 is TGCGCCAGCAGCTTTACAGGAGATTACGAGCAGTACTTC. Its protein is CASSFTGDYEQYF.

The V call is TRBV18, the J call TRBJ1-1, with TRBD1 as a possible D gene (5 bases). Germline V gene sequence: CDR1 KGHSH, CDR2 LQKENI. The length of the CDR3 is 12 residues. With 7 bases removed from V and 4 bases from J, the gap between germline ends came to 10 bases. This CDR3 is CASLRGATEAFF. The CDR3 DNA reads TGTGCCAGCTTAAGGGGTGCCACTGAAGCTTTCTTT. Full variable domain (remainder filled in from reference TRBV18 and TRBJ1-1): NAGVMQNPRHLVRRRGQEARLRCSPMKGHSHVYWYRQLPEEGLKFMVYLQKENIIDESGMPKERFSAEFPKEGPSILRIQQVVRGDSAAYFCASLRGATEAFFGQGTRLTVV.

The rearrangement uses TRBV6-6 and TRBJ1-6; D remains unclear. Germline assignment: CDR1 MNHNY and CDR2 SVGAGI (reference sequence). The CDR3 totals 14 residues. V was cut by 2 bases and J by 8 bases, with 10 bases left in between. The CDR3 region is CASSYVQDDSPLHF. The CDR3 DNA is TGTGCCAGCAGTTACGTTCAGGATGATTCACCCCTCCACTTT.

The V and J genes are TRBV7-6 and TRBJ2-7; D is uncertain. Between the trimmed V and J ends, which lost 5 bases and 0 bases, there was a span of 8 bases. Germline CDR1 SGHVS, CDR2 FNYEAQ. This CDR3 region has 13 residues. CDR3 sequence reads: CASSPPGSYEQYF. The CDR3 bases are TGTGCCAGCAGCCCCCCGGGCTCCTACGAGCAGTACTTC.

Only one count was recorded for this clone. The junction and the germline gene differ at one end; a read error may be behind it. The chain couples TRBV7-9 to TRBJ1-4; D may be TRBD1 (6 bases). Germline V gene lookup returns CDR1 SEHNR and CDR2 FQNEAQ (reference sequence). The length of the CDR3 is 15 residues. CDR3 loop: CSSSSQGSTNEKLFF. As DNA, the CDR3 is TGTTCCAGCAGCTCACAGGGTTCAACTAATGAAAAACTGTTTTTT.

This clone was picked up a small number of times. This chain links TRBV7-2 with TRBJ2-2; a possible D gene is TRBD1 (5 bases). CDR1 SGHTA and CDR2 FQGNSA come from the germline V gene. Trimming shortened V by 5 bases and J by 2 bases, and 12 bases separated the two germline ends. The CDR3 has 15 amino acids. For the CDR3, the DNA is TGTGCCAGCAGCCCGTATAGGGGTAACACCGGGGAGCTGTTTTTT. It specifies CASSPYRGNTGELFF.

This sequence joins TRBV2 and TRBJ1-6; 11 positions match TRBD1. CDR3 size: 15 residues. Germline trimming cut 6 bases from V and 6 bases from J; bases unmatched to any gene: 4. Looked up from germline, CDR1 is SNHLY and CDR2 is FYNNEI. Here the CDR3 DNA reads TGTGCCAGCAGAGGGGACAGGGGGTTTAATTCACCCCTCCACTTT. Translation gives CASRGDRGFNSPLHF.

The chain couples TRBV5-8 to TRBJ2-5; the D is unclear. V gave up 2 bases and J gave up 3 bases, with 8 bases separating them. The CDR3 spans 13 residues. The V gene's germline CDR1 is SGHTS and CDR2 YDEGEE. The CDR3: CASSLRSEETQYF. In DNA form, the CDR3 reads TGTGCCAGCAGCTTACGGTCGGAAGAGACCCAGTACTTC.

This clone turned up a few times. This chain joins TRBV27 and TRBJ2-6; D gene ambiguous. Germline V lookup: CDR1 MNHEY, CDR2 SMNVEV (reference sequence). Trimming shortened V by 5 bases and J by 0 bases, and 8 bases separated the two germline ends. The CDR3 runs 15 residues. CDR3 amino acids: CASSLLSSGANVLTF. DNA of the CDR3: TGTGCCAGCAGTCTCCTGTCCTCTGGGGCCAACGTCCTGACTTTC.

The chain joins TRBV10-3 to TRBJ1-2, with 7 bases that match TRBD1. This CDR3 has 13 residues. CDR1 is ENHRY, CDR2 SYGVKD, per germline. V dropped 3 bases and J dropped 7; count of bases not matched to a gene: 5. The DNA of the CDR3 is TGTGCCATCAGTGACAGGGGGGAGAGTGGCTACACCTTC. It yields the protein CAISDRGESGYTF.

The chain couples TRBV7-9 to TRBJ2-7, with D possibly being TRBD1 (6 bases). Germline V gene sequence: CDR1 SEHNR, CDR2 FQNEAQ (reference sequence). CDR3 length: 13 amino acids. V shed 3 bases and J shed 1 base, with 7 bases lying between them. The CDR3 DNA is TGTGCCAGCAGCTTGGACAGTTCCTACGAGCAGTACTTC. Protein product: CASSLDSSYEQYF.

The DNA for the CDR3 is TGTGCCAGCAGTGGGACAGGGTTTCCTGGCTACACCTTC. This sequence encodes CASSGTGFPGYTF. This chain connects TRBV6-1 to TRBJ1-2, with 8 bases aligning to TRBD1. Per germline, CDR1 MNHNS and CDR2 SASEGT. The CDR3 totals 13 residues. The trim removed 4 bases at V and 7 bases at J, leaving 5 bases unmatched.